This TCR beta chain was sequenced for a study of T-cell memory formation after mild COVID-19. Study results and limitations: Contracting clones, day 15 to 85, had balanced CD4/CD8, and later expanders favored CD4+. The study found contracting CD4+ clones mainly in CM and EM and contracting CD8+ clones in EMRA.

TCRdb re-called the 5' RACE reads through MiXCR, storing one row per CDR3 protein. The sample includes about 350,000 distinct CDR3 sequences, roughly 13% seen only once; the top ten take 22%. This clonotype appeared a few times. The antigen is unknown. This CDR3 is built from 14 residues. V gave up 5 bases and J gave up 6 bases, with 11 bases separating them. The germline CDR1 and CDR2 sequences are SEHNR and FQNEAQ (reference sequence). This receptor was taken from a man between 18 and 29 years old who had mild COVID-19 (a few samples of this study predate the infection). Cell type and time point are not known. Sequenced input: PBMCs or a T cell subset sorted from them (not recorded which). V usage is TRBV7-9 and J usage is TRBJ1-6, with D maybe TRBD1 (6 bases). This CDR3 reads CASSQGRGNSPLHF. As DNA, the CDR3 is TGTGCCAGCAGCCAGGGGCGAGGTAATTCACCCCTCCACTTT.